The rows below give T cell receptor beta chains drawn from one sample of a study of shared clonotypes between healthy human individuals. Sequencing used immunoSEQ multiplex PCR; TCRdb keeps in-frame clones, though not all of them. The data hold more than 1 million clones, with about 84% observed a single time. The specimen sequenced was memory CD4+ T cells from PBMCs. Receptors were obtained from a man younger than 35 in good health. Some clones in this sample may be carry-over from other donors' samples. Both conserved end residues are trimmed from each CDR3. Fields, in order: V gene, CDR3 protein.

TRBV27	ASSLLGVNEQY
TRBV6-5	ASSYGRGRAEAF
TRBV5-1	ASSLFHQETQY
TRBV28	ASSLAGGRNTIY
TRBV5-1	ASSSDRGGLAEQY
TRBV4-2	ASSQELKVYEQY
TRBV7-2	ASSSERGYQPQH
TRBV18	ASSPEGETEKLF
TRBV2	ASQPGTGGQETQY
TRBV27	ASSLQGQTYNEQF
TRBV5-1	ASSLDTTSTDTQY
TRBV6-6	ASSRTSASTDTQY
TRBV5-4	ASSQLTGEAGYT
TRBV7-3	ASSVYGLAGETQY
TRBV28	ASSLGRDEKLF
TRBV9	ASSVVASGANVLT
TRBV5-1	ASSFDANTGELF